Each of the 10 T cell receptor beta chains below was sequenced from the same sample in a study of Ad26.COV2.S vaccination and SARS-CoV-2 variants. Described treatment: around 19 received Ad26.COV2.S at low or high dose, single or two shots; roughly 5 received placebo; per-sample allocation not given. After the first vaccine or placebo injection, samples were drawn on day 63. Libraries were prepared by immunoSEQ multiplex PCR; TCRdb keeps only in-frame clonotypes and omits some of them. The table lists about 350,000 clones, about 88% of them singletons. The specimen comprised peripheral blood, sampled in a trial of Ad26.COV2.S vaccine versus placebo. The source of these receptors is a person between 18 and 65 years old who received the Ad26.COV2.S COVID-19 vaccine or a placebo.

Worth noting for this clone: A junction boundary mismatches the germline segment, possibly from a read error. This chain links TRBV19 with TRBJ1-2, with D maybe TRBD1 (6 bases). The germline V gene encodes CDR1 LNHDA and CDR2 SQIVND (reference sequence). The CDR3 totals 11 residues. This CDR3 is CASSSRDTLGF. DNA of the CDR3: TGTGCCAGTAGTAGCCGGGACACCCTTGGCTTC.

The rearrangement uses TRBV19 and TRBJ1-6, with 8 bases matching TRBD1. With 9 bases clipped from V and 10 bases from J, the junction kept 8 bases outside the gene matches. The germline V gene encodes CDR1 LNHDA and CDR2 SQIVND (reference sequence). CDR3 length equals 13 residues. Here the CDR3 reads CARRDRRISPLHF. Here the CDR3 DNA reads TGTGCCAGGAGGGACAGGAGGATCTCACCCCTCCACTTT.

The CDR3 DNA is TGTGCCACAGACAGGGGGGGCACCGGGGAGCTGTTTTTT. Translated, it gives CATDRGGTGELFF. This chain uses TRBV30 with TRBJ2-2, with 9 bases that match TRBD1. Germline CDR1 GTSNPN, CDR2 SVGIG (reference sequence). With 8 bases clipped from V and 4 bases from J, the junction kept 5 bases outside the gene matches. The CDR3 runs to 13 residues.

CDR3: CASSLAGADTGELFF. CDR3 coding DNA: TGTGCCAGCAGCTTGGCAGGGGCGGACACCGGGGAGCTGTTTTTT. This chain links TRBV5-6 with TRBJ2-2, with a weak D call TRBD1 (6 bases). Germline V CDR1 and CDR2: SGHDT, YYEEEE. V lost 0 bases and J lost 3, with 9 bases in between. The CDR3 has 15 amino acids.

The rearrangement uses TRBV10-3 and TRBJ2-2, with D possibly TRBD1 on 5 matching bases. Germline CDR1 reads ENHRY; CDR2 reads SYGVKD. This CDR3 has 14 amino acids. V dropped 7 bases and J dropped 2 bases, with 11 bases sitting between them. This chain's CDR3 is CAINRISNTGELFF. CDR3 coding DNA: TGTGCCATCAACAGGATATCAAACACCGGGGAGCTGTTTTTT.

DNA of the CDR3: TGTGCCAGCAGTCGTCTTGCCGGGGAGCTGTTTTTT. Amino acid sequence: CASSRLAGELFF. The V call is TRBV6-5, the J call TRBJ2-2, with D unclear. CDR1 and CDR2 from the germline V gene are MNHEY and SVGAGI. V was cut by 5 bases and J by 6 bases, with 7 bases left in between. The CDR3 has 12 amino acids.

This clone has just one count. The V gene is TRBV7-8, the J gene TRBJ2-2; the match to TRBD2 covers 10 bases. Trimming cost V 0 bases and J 2 bases; bases outside gene matches: 9. This CDR3 is built from 19 residues. Germline loops: CDR1 SGHVS, CDR2 FQNEAQ. CDR3 bases: TGTGCCAGCAGCTTAGCGACCGGACTAGCGGCAATTAACACCGGGGAGCTGTTTTTT. Its translation is CASSLATGLAAINTGELFF.

V usage is TRBV12-3 or TRBV12-4 and J usage is TRBJ1-2; D remains unclear. V was clipped by 7 bases and J by 8 bases, with 11 bases between them. The CDR3 extends over 11 amino acids. CDR3: CASTPLRGYTF. Here the CDR3 DNA reads TGTGCCAGCACCCCATTAAGAGGCTACACCTTC.

This clone was observed once. The chain couples TRBV7-3 to TRBJ2-7; perhaps TRBD2 as D (6 bases). This CDR3 has 14 residues. Trimming shortened V by 5 bases and J by 3 bases, and 14 bases separated the two germline ends. The V gene's germline CDR1 is SGHTA and CDR2 FQGTGA. CDR3 loop: CASSRMSGVYEQYF. The CDR3 nucleotides are TGTGCCAGCAGCCGTATGTCGGGAGTCTACGAGCAGTACTTC.

The chain has TRBV7-8 and TRBJ2-7; no clear D. Trimming took 5 bases from V and 4 from J, leaving 9 bases between them. Germline CDR1 and CDR2: SGHVS and FQNEAQ. The CDR3 totals 12 residues. The CDR3 region is CASSHPGYEQYF. CDR3 DNA: TGTGCCAGCAGCCATCCAGGATACGAGCAGTACTTC.